This T cell receptor beta chain was observed in a study of T cells in Graves' hyperthyroidism and ophthalmopathy. General observations from the study: Most thyroid clonotypes expanded above 0.001 were also detected in blood. Ophthalmopathy was told apart from stable hyperthyroidism by a 13 V-J model.

There were TCR beta CDR3 regions amplified from RNA transcripts. TCR CDR3 underwent first-round RT-PCR with the HTBI primer set. A single record per CDR3 protein comes from TCRdb applying MiXCR to the multiplex PCR reads. This repertoire shows about 500,000 distinct CDR3 sequences, 46% found once; its top ten account for about 45%. Uncontrolled infection, other autoimmune disease, pregnancy or lactation barred patients from enrollment. This clonotype has ten or more counts. Its antigen is undetermined. The junction had 11 bases not matched to a gene; V was cut back by 6 bases and J by 7 bases. This CDR3 has 14 amino acids.

This TCR was recovered from an adult woman with Graves' disease, either hyperthyroidism or ophthalmopathy (not recorded which). The sequenced material came from peripheral blood or thyroid tissue (not recorded which). The gene calls are TRBV12-3 or TRBV12-4 and TRBJ1-1, with 7 bases matching TRBD1. The DNA for the CDR3 is TGTGCCAGCAGGCTAACCGGGACAGTGGATGAAGCTTTCTTT. Amino acids: CASRLTGTVDEAFF.